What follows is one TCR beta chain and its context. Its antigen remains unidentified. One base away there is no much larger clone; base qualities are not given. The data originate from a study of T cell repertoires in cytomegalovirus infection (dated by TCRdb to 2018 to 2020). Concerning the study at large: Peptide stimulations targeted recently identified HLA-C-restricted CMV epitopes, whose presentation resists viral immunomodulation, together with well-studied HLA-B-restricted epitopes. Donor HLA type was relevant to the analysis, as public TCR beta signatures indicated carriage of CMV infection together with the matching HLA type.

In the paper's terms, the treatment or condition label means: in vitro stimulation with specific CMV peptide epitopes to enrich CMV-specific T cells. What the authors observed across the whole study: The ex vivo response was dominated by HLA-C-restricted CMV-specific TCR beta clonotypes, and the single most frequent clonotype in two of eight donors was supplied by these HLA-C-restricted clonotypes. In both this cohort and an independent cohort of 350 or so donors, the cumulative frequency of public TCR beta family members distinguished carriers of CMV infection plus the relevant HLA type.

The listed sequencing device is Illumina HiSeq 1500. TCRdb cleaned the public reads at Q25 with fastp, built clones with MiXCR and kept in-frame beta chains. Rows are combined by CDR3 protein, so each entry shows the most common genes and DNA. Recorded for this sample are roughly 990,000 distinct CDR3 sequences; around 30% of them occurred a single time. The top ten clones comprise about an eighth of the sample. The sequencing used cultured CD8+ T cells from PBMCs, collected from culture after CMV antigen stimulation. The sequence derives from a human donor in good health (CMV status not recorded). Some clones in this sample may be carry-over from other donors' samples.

The nucleotides read TGTGCCAGCTCCTTCGCAGGGGGTATTAGAAATGAGCAGTTCTTC. Its amino acids are CASSFAGGIRNEQFF. The chain couples TRBV19 to TRBJ2-1; 7 bases in the junction line up with TRBD1. Looking up the germline V gene (reference sequence) yields CDR1 LNHDA and CDR2 SQIVND. V lost 9 bases and J lost 7 bases, and the count of bases not matched to a germline gene is 15. The CDR3 contains 15 residues, cysteine and phenylalanine counted. The sequence is cut down to CDR3 DNA, 45 bases in frame from base 1.